This entry lists 20 T cell receptor beta chains sequenced from one sample in a study of cytomegalovirus exposure and HLA in healthy donors. Using immunoSEQ multiplex PCR, the repertoire was profiled, and TCRdb retains in-frame clones only, with some absent. The sample yields about 150,000 clones, less than 90% seen once. What was sequenced was PBMCs. The receptors stem from a man between 18 and 29 years old in good health and CMV-seropositive.

The V and J genes are TRBV4-2 and TRBJ2-7; 8 bases map to TRBD2. Germline V CDR1 and CDR2: LGHNA, YNFKEQ. The CDR3 spans 19 residues. The V segment lost 0 bases and the J segment 2 bases; nucleotides outside the gene matches: 15. CDR3 loop: CASSQDHPPLLAGTYEQYF. CDR3 bases: TGTGCCAGCAGCCAAGATCATCCCCCCCTTTTAGCGGGGACCTACGAGCAGTACTTC.

The J gene is TRBJ1-2, the V gene TRBV6-5; 7 nucleotides agree with TRBD1. CDR3 length: 13 residues. With V trimmed by 4 bases and J by 6 bases, 5 bases remained unmatched. CDR1 is MNHEY, CDR2 SVGAGI, per germline. The CDR3 spells CASSWITGDGYTF. The DNA of the CDR3 is TGTGCCAGCAGTTGGATTACAGGGGATGGCTACACCTTC.

This chain uses TRBV6-5 with TRBJ1-1; TRBD1 aligns across 8 bases. The CDR3 has 15 residues. The germline gives CDR1 MNHEY, CDR2 SVGAGI. The trim removed 0 bases at V and 4 bases at J, leaving 4 bases unmatched. CDR3 sequence reads: CASSYSDREGTEAFF. The CDR3 bases are TGTGCCAGCAGTTACTCGGACAGGGAAGGCACTGAAGCTTTCTTT.

This clone is a singleton in its sample. The J gene is TRBJ2-5, the V gene TRBV7-7; the match to TRBD2 covers 12 bases. This CDR3 is 16 amino acids long. The germline V gene has CDR1 SSHAT and CDR2 FNYEAQ (reference sequence). J lost 2 bases, V lost 5 bases, and 6 bases had no gene match. CDR3: CASSRFGLAGQETQYF. Written as DNA, the CDR3 is TGTGCCAGCAGCCGCTTCGGACTAGCGGGGCAAGAGACCCAGTACTTC.

The chain combines TRBV7-2 with TRBJ1-5; D is possibly TRBD1 (6 bases). The CDR3 totals 15 residues. The germline CDR1 and CDR2 sequences are SGHTA and FQGNSA. The V end lost 2 bases, the J end lost 5 bases, and 13 bases lay between the germline ends. The CDR3: CASSLQGQGYQPQHF. As DNA, the CDR3 is TGTGCCAGCAGCTTACAGGGGCAGGGCTATCAGCCCCAGCATTTT.

This sequence joins TRBV5-6 and TRBJ2-5; 7 bases are shared with TRBD1. This CDR3 has 16 amino acids. After removal of 2 bases from V and 5 bases from J, the junction contained 12 bases not matched to a gene. In germline, CDR1 is SGHDT, CDR2 YYEEEE. The CDR3 DNA is TGTGCCAGCAGCTTTTTAGGCGAGGGGGCAGTGGAGACCCAGTACTTC. Its translation is CASSFLGEGAVETQYF.

The chain uses TRBV6-5 and TRBJ1-1; 10 nucleotides align to TRBD1. The trim removed 7 bases at V and 5 bases at J, leaving 7 bases unmatched. The CDR3 consists of 14 residues. Per germline, CDR1 MNHEY and CDR2 SVGAGI. The chain's CDR3 is CASTLGDRGTEAFF. Here the CDR3 DNA reads TGTGCCAGCACCCTAGGGGACAGGGGAACTGAAGCTTTCTTT.

The chain has TRBV4-1 and TRBJ2-2; the D gene is possibly TRBD1 (5 bases). The CDR3 sequence is 16 residues long. Germline V gives CDR1 MGHRA, CDR2 YSYEKL. Trimming removed 0 bases from V and 7 bases from J, with 15 bases in between. CDR3 DNA: TGCGCCAGCAGCCAAGATGCAGGGTCGAATCTCGGGGAGCTGTTTTTT. Amino acid sequence: CASSQDAGSNLGELFF.

This clone was counted between two and nine times. This sequence joins TRBV27 and TRBJ2-7, with D maybe TRBD1 (5 bases). Per the germline V gene, CDR1 is MNHEY and CDR2 is SMNVEV (reference sequence). The V end lost 5 bases, the J end lost 2 bases, and 22 bases lay between the germline ends. The CDR3 loop spans 17 amino acids. The CDR3 DNA is TGTGCCAGCAGTCCACGAGATCCTGCGGCAGGGCCCTACGAGCAGTACTTC. Its translation: CASSPRDPAAGPYEQYF.

A few counts support this clone. The rearrangement uses TRBV29-1 and TRBJ1-2; D perhaps matches TRBD1 (6 bases). Between the trimmed V and J ends, which lost 6 bases and 3 bases, there was a span of 8 bases. The CDR3 extends over 11 amino acids. Germline lookup yields CDR1 SQVTM and CDR2 ANQGSEA. The CDR3 DNA follows: TGCAGCGTCGCAGGGGACTATGGCTACACCTTC. This encodes CSVAGDYGYTF.

This chain connects TRBV7-8 to TRBJ1-3; D is ambiguous. The CDR3 consists of 15 residues. Trimming pared 5 bases from V and 2 bases from J, leaving 13 bases between. The germline gives CDR1 SGHVS, CDR2 FQNEAQ. Written as DNA, the CDR3 is TGTGCCAGCAGCCCCGAGAGGGTAACTGGAAACACCATATATTTT. Translation gives CASSPERVTGNTIYF.

This chain's CDR3 is CASSWGVTGELFF. In DNA form, the CDR3 reads TGTGCCAGCAGCTGGGGGGTCACCGGGGAGCTGTTTTTT. The rearrangement joins TRBV7-3 to TRBJ2-2, with D perhaps TRBD2 (6 bases). Germline assignment: CDR1 SGHTA and CDR2 FQGTGA. V shed 4 bases and J shed 4 bases, with 7 bases lying between them. This CDR3 comprises 13 residues.

V gene TRBV11-2 combines with J gene TRBJ2-7; D perhaps matches TRBD1 (5 bases). Germline loops: CDR1 SGHAT, CDR2 FQNNGV. This CDR3 comprises 13 residues. V shed 3 bases and J shed 3 bases, with 9 bases lying between them. This CDR3 is CASSFGQGYEQYF. CDR3 coding DNA: TGTGCCAGCAGCTTTGGTCAGGGCTACGAGCAGTACTTC.

The chain recombines TRBV4-3 with TRBJ2-7; D perhaps matches TRBD2 (6 bases). V lost 4 bases and J lost 4, with 23 bases in between. The germline CDR1 and CDR2 sequences are LGHNA and YSLEER. CDR3 length equals 17 residues. The CDR3 sequence: CASSLTGVAGIRYEQYF. DNA for the CDR3: TGCGCCAGCAGCCTAACGGGGGTCGCGGGGATTAGGTACGAGCAGTACTTC.

The chain carries TRBV6-1 and TRBJ2-7, with TRBD1 matching 8 bases. J lost 0 bases, V lost 3 bases, and 4 bases had no gene match. The CDR3 contains 15 residues. Germline-derived CDR1 and CDR2 are MNHNS and SASEGT. The CDR3 here is CASSDRGPNSYEQYF. The CDR3 DNA is TGTGCCAGCAGTGACAGGGGGCCGAACTCCTACGAGCAGTACTTC.

This chain uses TRBV5-8 with TRBJ2-7; 7 bases align to TRBD1. There are 14 residues in the CDR3. Germline V gene sequence: CDR1 SGHTS, CDR2 YDEGEE. V shed 4 bases and J 3 bases; nucleotides not matched to a gene: 7. The CDR3 loop reads CASSPDRPDYEQYF. The CDR3 DNA is TGTGCCAGCAGCCCGGACAGGCCCGACTACGAGCAGTACTTC.

The rearrangement uses TRBV21-1 and TRBJ1-6. TRBV21-1 is a listed pseudogene. CDR3 length: 15 amino acids. The CDR3 coding sequence is TGTGCCAGCAGCGCTGTCCAGCGGGGGGCTTCACCCCTCCACTTT. Encoded protein: CASSAVQRGASPLHF.

The rearrangement uses TRBV30 and TRBJ2-1; a possible D gene is TRBD2 (6 bases). CDR3 size: 19 residues. Trimming stripped 0 bases from V and 2 bases from J, with 23 bases between. Germline loops: CDR1 GTSNPN, CDR2 SVGIG (reference sequence). The CDR3, as DNA: TGTGCCTGGAGTGTAAATAGGTGGGAGGCCCCTCAAACCTACAATGAGCAGTTCTTC. Translation: CAWSVNRWEAPQTYNEQFF.

This chain joins TRBV10-2 and TRBJ2-5; 7 positions agree with TRBD2. The CDR3 covers 14 residues. Unmatched junction bases numbered 2, after V lost 0 bases and J lost 4 bases. Germline V gene sequence: CDR1 WSHSY, CDR2 SAAADI. The CDR3 bases are TGCGCCAGCAGTGAGTCAGGGAGGGGAGAGACCCAGTACTTC. Translation gives CASSESGRGETQYF.

The rearrangement uses TRBV28 and TRBJ1-3; D remains unclear. Trimming removed 3 bases at V and 0 bases at J, with 6 bases between. The CDR3 has 14 amino acids. Germline V lookup: CDR1 MDHEN, CDR2 SYDVKM. In DNA, the CDR3 is TGTGCCAGCAGTTTGCGTCGCTCTGGAAACACCATATATTTT. This codes for CASSLRRSGNTIYF.